This T cell receptor (beta chain) was recovered during a study of blood T cell repertoires in COVID-19. TCRdb keeps only in-frame clones here, not all; method: immunoSEQ multiplex PCR. In the table there are approximately 230,000 clones, around 87% of which are singletons. CDR3 length: 16 residues. Trimming took 5 bases from V and 1 from J, leaving 17 bases between them. Germline CDR1 reads SGHAT; CDR2 reads FQNNGV. The receptor was isolated from a woman in her twenties or thirties with acute COVID-19. The J gene is TRBJ1-1, the V gene TRBV11-2, with TRBD1 as a possible D gene (6 bases). Sequenced input: PBMCs or T cells enriched from blood (not recorded which). The CDR3 DNA sequence: TGTGCCAGCAGCCCACCTGTACAGGGTCGGAACACTGAAGCTTTCTTT. This sequence encodes CASSPPVQGRNTEAFF.